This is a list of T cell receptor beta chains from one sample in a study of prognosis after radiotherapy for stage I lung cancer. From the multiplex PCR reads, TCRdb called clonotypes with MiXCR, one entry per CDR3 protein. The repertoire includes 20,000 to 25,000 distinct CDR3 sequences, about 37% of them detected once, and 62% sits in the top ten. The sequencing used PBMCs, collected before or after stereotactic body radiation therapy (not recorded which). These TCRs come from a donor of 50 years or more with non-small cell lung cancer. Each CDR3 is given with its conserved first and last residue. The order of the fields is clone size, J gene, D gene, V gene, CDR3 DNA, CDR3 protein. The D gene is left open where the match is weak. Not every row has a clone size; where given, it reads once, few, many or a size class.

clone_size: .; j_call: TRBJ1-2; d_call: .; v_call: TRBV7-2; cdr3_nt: TGTGCCAGCAGCTTAACGGGAGTGGGGTCGTATGGCTACACCTTC; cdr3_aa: CASSLTGVGSYGYTF
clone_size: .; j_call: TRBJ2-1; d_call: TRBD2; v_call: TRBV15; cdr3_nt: TGTGCCACCAGCAGAGAGATGGCGGGAGGGATCTACAATGAGCAGTTCTTC; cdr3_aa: CATSREMAGGIYNEQFF
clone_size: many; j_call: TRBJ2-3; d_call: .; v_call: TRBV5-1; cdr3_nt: TGCGCCAGCACAGACACAGATACGCAGTATTTT; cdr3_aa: CASTDTDTQYF
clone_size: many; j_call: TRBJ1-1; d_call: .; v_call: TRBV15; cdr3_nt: TGTGCCACCAGCAGAGAGGCGGGGGGCACAGGGAACACTGAAGCTTTCTTT; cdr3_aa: CATSREAGGTGNTEAFF
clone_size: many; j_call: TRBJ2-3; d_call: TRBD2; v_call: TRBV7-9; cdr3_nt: TGTGCCAGCAGCTTACTAGCGGGACTCCAGTATTTT; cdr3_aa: CASSLLAGLQYF
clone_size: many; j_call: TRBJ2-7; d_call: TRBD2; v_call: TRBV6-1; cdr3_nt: TGTGCCAGCACCGCCCCGGGAGGGATGGAGCAGTACTTC; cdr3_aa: CASTAPGGMEQYF
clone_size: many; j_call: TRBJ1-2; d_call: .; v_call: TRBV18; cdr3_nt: TGTGCCAGCTCACCTACGGACACGGCTGGCAATGGCTACACCTTC; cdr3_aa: CASSPTDTAGNGYTF
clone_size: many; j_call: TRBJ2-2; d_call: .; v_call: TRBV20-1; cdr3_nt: TGCAGTGCTAGAGATAATAACGAGCTGTTTTTT; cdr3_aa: CSARDNNELFF
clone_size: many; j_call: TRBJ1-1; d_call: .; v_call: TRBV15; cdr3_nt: TGTGCCACCAGCAGAGGGACAGCCACTGAAGCTTTCTTT; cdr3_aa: CATSRGTATEAFF
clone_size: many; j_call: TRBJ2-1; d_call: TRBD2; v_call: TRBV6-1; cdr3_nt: TGTGCCAGCAGGTACACGGGAGGGCCCTACAATGAGCAGTTCTTC; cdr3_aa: CASRYTGGPYNEQFF
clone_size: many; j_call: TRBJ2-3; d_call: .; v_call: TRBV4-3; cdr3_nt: TGCGCCAGCAGCCAAGGGTCAGCGGGTAGTGGGGATACGCAGTATTTT; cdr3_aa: CASSQGSAGSGDTQYF
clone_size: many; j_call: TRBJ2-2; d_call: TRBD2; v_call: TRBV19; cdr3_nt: TGTGCCAGTAGTCCCGGCTTAGCGGGGGCTGAGCTGTTTTTT; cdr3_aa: CASSPGLAGAELFF
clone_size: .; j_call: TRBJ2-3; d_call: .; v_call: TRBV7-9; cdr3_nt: TGTGCCAGCATGGGGGGGGGGGCGTACACAGATACGCAGTATTTT; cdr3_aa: CASMGGGAYTDTQYF
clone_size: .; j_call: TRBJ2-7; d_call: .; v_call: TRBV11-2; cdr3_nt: TGTGCCAGCAGATTAGGCGAGGGACCCTCCTACGAGCAGTACTTC; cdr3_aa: CASRLGEGPSYEQYF
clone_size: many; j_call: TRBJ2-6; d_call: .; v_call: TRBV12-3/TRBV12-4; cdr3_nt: TGTGCCAGCCGTCTCTCTGGGGCCAACGTCCTGACTTTC; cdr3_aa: CASRLSGANVLTF